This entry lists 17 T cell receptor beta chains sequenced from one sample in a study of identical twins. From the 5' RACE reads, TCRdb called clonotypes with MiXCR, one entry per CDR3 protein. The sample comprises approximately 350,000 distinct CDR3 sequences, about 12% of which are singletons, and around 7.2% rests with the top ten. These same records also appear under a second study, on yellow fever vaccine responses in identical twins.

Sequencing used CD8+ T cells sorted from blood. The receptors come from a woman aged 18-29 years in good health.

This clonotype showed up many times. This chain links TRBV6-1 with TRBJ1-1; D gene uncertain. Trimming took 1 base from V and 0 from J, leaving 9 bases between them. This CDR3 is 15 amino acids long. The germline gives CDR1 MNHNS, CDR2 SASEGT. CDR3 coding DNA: TGTGCCAGCAGTGAAGAGGCAGGATTGAACACTGAAGCTTTCTTT. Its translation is CASSEEAGLNTEAFF.

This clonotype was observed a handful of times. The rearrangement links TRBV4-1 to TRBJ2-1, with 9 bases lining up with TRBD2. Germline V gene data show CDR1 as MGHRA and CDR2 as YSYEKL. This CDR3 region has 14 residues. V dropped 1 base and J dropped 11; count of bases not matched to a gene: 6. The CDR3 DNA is TGCGCCAGCAGCCAAGGGACTAGCGTAGGTCAGCAGTTCTTC. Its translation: CASSQGTSVGQQFF.

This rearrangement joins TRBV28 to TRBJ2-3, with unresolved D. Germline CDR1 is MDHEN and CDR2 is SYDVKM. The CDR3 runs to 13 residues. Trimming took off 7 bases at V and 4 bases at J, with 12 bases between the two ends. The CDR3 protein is CASNPQRADTQYF. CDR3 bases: TGTGCCAGCAATCCCCAAAGGGCAGATACGCAGTATTTT.

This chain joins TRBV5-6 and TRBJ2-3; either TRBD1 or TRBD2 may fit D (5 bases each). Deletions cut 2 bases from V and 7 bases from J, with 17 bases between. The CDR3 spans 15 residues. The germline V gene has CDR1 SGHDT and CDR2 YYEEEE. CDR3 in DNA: TGTGCCAGCAGCTTTACACCGGGGCCCCCGAATACGCAGTATTTT. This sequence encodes CASSFTPGPPNTQYF.

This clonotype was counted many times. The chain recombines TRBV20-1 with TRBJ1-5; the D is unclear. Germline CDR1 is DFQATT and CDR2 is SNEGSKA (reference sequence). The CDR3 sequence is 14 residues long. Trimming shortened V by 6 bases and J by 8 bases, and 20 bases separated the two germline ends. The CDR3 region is CSARLSGGSEPQHF. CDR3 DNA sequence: TGCAGTGCCAGACTCAGTGGAGGTAGTGAGCCCCAGCATTTT.

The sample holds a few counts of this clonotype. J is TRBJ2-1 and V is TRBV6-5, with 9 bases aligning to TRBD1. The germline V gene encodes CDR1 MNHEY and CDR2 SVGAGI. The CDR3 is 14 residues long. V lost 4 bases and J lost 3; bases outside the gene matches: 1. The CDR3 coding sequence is TGTGCCAGCAGTTGGGACAGGGACTACAATGAGCAGTTCTTC. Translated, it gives CASSWDRDYNEQFF.

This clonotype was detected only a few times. The CDR3 coding sequence is TGTGCCAGCAGTTTCGGGCAGGGGGCCGCAGATACGCAGTATTTT. Translated, it gives CASSFGQGAADTQYF. The chain links TRBV12-3 or TRBV12-4 to TRBJ2-3; the match to TRBD1 covers 8 bases. J gave up 4 bases and V 3 bases, and 6 bases lay outside the gene matches. The CDR3 spans 15 residues.

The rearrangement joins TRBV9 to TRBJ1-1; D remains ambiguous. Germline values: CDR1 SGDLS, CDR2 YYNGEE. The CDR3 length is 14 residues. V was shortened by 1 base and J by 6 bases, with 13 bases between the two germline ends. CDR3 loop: CASSVLQGNAEAFF. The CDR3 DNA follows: TGTGCCAGCAGCGTATTGCAAGGGAATGCTGAAGCTTTCTTT.

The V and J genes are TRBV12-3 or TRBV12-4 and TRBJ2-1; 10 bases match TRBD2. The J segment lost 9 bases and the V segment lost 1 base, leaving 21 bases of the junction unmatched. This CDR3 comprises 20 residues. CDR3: CASSLGTSGPTQAARREQFF. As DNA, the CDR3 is TGTGCCAGCAGTTTAGGGACTAGCGGCCCTACACAGGCTGCAAGGCGTGAGCAGTTCTTC.

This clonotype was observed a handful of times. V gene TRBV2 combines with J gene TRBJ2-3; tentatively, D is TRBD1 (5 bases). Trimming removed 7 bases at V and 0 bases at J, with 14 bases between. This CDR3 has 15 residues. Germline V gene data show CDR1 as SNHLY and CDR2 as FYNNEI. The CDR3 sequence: CASKTTVTSTDTQYF. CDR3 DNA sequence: TGTGCCAGCAAAACGACAGTTACTAGCACAGATACGCAGTATTTT.

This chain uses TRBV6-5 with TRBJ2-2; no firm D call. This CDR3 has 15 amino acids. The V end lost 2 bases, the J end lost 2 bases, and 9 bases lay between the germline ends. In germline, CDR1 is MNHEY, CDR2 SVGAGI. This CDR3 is CASSYGIVNTGELFF. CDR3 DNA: TGTGCCAGCAGTTACGGGATAGTTAACACCGGGGAGCTGTTTTTT.

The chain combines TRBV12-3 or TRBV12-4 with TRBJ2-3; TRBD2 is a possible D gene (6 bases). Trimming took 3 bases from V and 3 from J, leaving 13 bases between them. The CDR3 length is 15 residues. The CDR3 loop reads CASSFGGERTDTQYF. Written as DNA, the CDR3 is TGTGCCAGCAGTTTCGGCGGGGAGCGAACAGATACGCAGTATTTT.

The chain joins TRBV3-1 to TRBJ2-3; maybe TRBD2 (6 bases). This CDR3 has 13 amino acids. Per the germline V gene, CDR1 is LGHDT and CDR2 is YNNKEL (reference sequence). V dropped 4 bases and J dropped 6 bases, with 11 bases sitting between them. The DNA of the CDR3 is TGTGCCAGCAGCCTACTAGCATACGATACGCAGTATTTT. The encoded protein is CASSLLAYDTQYF.

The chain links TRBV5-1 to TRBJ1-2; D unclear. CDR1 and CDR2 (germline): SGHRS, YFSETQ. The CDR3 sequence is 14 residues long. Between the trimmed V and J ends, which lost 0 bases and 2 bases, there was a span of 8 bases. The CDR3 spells CASSLGLSNYGYTF. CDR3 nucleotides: TGCGCCAGCAGCTTGGGACTTTCAAACTATGGCTACACCTTC.

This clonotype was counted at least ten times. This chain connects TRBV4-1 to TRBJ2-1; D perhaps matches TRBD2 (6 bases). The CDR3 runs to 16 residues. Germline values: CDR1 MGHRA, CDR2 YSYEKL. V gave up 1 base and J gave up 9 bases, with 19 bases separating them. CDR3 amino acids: CASSQGDRDFRGEQFF. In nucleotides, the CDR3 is TGCGCCAGCAGCCAAGGGGACCGGGACTTCCGTGGTGAGCAGTTCTTC.

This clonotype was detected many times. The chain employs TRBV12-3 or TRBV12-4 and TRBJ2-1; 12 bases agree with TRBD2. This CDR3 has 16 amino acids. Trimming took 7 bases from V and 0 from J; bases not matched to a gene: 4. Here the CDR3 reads CASTLAGGPSYNEQFF. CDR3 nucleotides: TGTGCCAGCACCCTAGCGGGAGGGCCCTCCTACAATGAGCAGTTCTTC.

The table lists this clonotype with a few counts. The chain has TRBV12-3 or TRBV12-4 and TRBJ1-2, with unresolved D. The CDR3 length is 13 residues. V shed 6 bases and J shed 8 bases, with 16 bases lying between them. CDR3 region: CASSLIKVEGYTF. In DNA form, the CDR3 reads TGTGCCAGCAGCTTAATCAAGGTCGAGGGCTACACCTTC.